This T cell receptor (beta chain) was observed in a study of blood T cell repertoires in COVID-19. Across the whole study: COVID-19 samples from acute and convalescent phases originated in the United States, Italy and Spain. Sources were T cells, B-cell-depleted T cells, or PBMCs; the material itself was cDNA or gDNA.

In the authors' workflow: From reference gene primer amplification, estimates of nucleated cell counts were derived. Repertoires were generated with immunoSEQ multiplex PCR, while TCRdb's copy carries only in-frame clones and drops some. V and J calls plus clone size are reproduced from that table; the DNA served to infer D and trimming. The data show about 34,000 clones, around 80% seen once. The V and J ends lost 4 bases and 14 bases respectively, with 24 bases between them. This CDR3 comprises 16 residues. In germline, CDR1 is LNHDA, CDR2 SQIVND (reference sequence). Material for sequencing was peripheral blood. This receptor was identified in a man older than 75 with active or convalescent COVID-19. V usage is TRBV19 and J usage is TRBJ1-6; D perhaps matches TRBD1 (6 bases). CDR3 bases: TGTGCCAGTAGTACGAAACCGCACTCGGGGGGGGCCACCCTCCACTTT. It encodes CASSTKPHSGGATLHF. The variable domain in full, with the rest retrieved from reference TRBV19 and TRBJ1-6, is DGGITQSPKYLFRKEGQNVTLSCEQNLNHDAMYWYRQDPGQGLRLIYYSQIVNDFQKGDIAEGYSVSREKKESFPLTVTSAQKNPTAFYLCASSTKPHSGGATLHFGNGTRLTVT.